This T cell receptor (beta chain) was recovered during a study of T cell repertoires in cytomegalovirus infection. In TCRdb, the reads were re-called with MiXCR into one record per CDR3 protein. Of about 140,000 distinct CDR3 sequences listed, under 8% are singletons. Notes on the study in general: Predominance within the ex vivo response was attributable to HLA-C-restricted CMV-specific TCR beta clonotypes.

This clonotype was recorded at least ten times. What it binds is unknown. This CDR3 has 15 residues. Germline V CDR1 and CDR2: MNHNS, SASEGT. The V and J ends lost 6 bases and 6 bases, in that order; junction bases with no gene match: 12. V and J are TRBV6-1 and TRBJ2-3, with TRBD1 matching 7 bases. The clonotype comes from a human donor in good health (CMV status not recorded). Some clones in this sample may be carry-over from other donors' samples. The sample was PBMCs. This CDR3 is CASSDWDSPYDTQYF. Written as DNA, the CDR3 is TGTGCCAGCAGCGATTGGGACAGCCCCTACGATACGCAGTATTTT.